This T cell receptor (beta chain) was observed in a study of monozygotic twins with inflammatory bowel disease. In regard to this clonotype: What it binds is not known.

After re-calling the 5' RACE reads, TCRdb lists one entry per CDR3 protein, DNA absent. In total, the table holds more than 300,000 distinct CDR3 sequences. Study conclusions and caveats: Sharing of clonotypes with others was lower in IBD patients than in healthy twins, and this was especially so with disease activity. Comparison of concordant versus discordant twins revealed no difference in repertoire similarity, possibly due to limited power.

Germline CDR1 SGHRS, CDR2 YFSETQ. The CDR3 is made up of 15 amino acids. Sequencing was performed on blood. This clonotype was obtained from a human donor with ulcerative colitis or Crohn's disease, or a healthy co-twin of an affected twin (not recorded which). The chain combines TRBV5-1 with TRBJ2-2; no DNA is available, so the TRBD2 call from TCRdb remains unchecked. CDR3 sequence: CASSPDGRNTGELFF.